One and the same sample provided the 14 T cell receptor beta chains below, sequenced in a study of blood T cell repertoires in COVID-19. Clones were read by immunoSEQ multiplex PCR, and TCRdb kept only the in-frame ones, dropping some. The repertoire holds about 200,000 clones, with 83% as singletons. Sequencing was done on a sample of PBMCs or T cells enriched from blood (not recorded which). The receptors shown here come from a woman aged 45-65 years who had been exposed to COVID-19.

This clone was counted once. This chain's CDR3 is CATSGHSNTEAFF. The CDR3 DNA follows: TGTGCCACCAGTGGACATTCGAACACTGAAGCTTTCTTT. The rearrangement links TRBV24-1 to TRBJ1-1; no definite D call. The CDR3 spans 13 residues. Trimming shortened V by 5 bases and J by 1 base, and 7 bases separated the two germline ends. Germline V gives CDR1 KGHDR, CDR2 SFDVKD.

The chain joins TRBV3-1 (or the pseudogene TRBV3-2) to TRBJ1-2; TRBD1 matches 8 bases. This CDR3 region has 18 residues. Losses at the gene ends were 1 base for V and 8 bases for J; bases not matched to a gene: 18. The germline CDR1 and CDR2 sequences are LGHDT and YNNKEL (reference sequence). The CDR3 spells CASSQGGIVGQGGGGYTF. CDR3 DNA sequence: TGTGCCAGCAGCCAAGGGGGTATAGTTGGACAGGGCGGAGGCGGCTACACCTTC.

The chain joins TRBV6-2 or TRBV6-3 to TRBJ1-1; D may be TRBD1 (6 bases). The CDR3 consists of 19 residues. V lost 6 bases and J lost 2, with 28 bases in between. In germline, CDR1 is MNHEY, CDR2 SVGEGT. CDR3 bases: TGTGCCAGCAGCGCCCGCGCCCCAGGGGCCCAAGGCCCTAACACTGAAGCTTTCTTT. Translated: CASSARAPGAQGPNTEAFF.

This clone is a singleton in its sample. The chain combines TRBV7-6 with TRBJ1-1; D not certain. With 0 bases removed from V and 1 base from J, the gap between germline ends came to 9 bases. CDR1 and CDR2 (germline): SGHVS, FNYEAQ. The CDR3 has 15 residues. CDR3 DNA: TGTGCCAGCAGCTTAGCGCCCCCGGGGAACACTGAAGCTTTCTTT. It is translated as CASSLAPPGNTEAFF.

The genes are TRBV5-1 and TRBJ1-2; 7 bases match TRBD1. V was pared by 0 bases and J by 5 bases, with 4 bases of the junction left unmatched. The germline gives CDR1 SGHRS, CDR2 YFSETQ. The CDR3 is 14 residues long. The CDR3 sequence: CASSLEGTEYGYTF. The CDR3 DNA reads TGCGCCAGCAGCTTGGAAGGGACAGAATATGGCTACACCTTC.

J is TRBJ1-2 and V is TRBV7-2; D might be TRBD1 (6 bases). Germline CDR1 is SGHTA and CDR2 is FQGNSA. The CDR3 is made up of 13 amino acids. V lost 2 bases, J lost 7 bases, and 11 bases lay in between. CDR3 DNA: TGTGCCAGCAGCTTAACGGGGGGCTTTGGCTACACCTTC. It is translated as CASSLTGGFGYTF.

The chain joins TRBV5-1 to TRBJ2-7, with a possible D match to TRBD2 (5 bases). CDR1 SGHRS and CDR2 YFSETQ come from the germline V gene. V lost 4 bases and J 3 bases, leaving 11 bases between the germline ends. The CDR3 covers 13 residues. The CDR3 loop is CASSVGRDYEQYF. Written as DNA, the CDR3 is TGCGCCAGCAGCGTCGGACGGGACTACGAGCAGTACTTC.

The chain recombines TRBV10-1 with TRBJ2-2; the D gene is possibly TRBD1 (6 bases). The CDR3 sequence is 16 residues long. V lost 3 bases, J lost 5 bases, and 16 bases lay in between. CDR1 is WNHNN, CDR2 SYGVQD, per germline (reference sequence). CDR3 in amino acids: CASSDEKLGGTGELFF. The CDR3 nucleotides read TGCGCCAGCAGTGATGAAAAGTTAGGGGGAACCGGGGAGCTGTTTTTT.

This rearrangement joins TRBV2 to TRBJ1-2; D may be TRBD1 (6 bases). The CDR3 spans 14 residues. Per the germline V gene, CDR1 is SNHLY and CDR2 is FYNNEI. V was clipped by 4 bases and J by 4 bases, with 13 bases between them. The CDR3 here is CASSAGVESYGYTF. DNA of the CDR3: TGTGCCAGCAGTGCAGGGGTGGAGAGCTATGGCTACACCTTC. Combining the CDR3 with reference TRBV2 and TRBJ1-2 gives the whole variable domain EPEVTQTPSHQVTQMGQEVILRCVPISNHLYFYWYRQILGQKVEFLVSFYNNEISEKSEIFDDQFSVERPDGSNFTLKIRSTKLEDSAMYFCASSAGVESYGYTFGSGTRLTVV.

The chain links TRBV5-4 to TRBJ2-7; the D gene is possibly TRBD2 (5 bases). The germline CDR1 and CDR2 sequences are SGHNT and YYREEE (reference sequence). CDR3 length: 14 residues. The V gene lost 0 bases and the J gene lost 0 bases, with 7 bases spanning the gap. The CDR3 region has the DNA TGTGCCAGCAGCTTGGTGGGGAGCTCCTACGAGCAGTACTTC. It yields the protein CASSLVGSSYEQYF.

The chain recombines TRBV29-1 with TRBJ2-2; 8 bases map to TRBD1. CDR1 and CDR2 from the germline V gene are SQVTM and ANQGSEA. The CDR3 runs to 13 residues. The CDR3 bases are TGCGCCGCGGACAGGGTACGTGCCGGGGAGCTGTTTTTT. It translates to CAADRVRAGELFF.

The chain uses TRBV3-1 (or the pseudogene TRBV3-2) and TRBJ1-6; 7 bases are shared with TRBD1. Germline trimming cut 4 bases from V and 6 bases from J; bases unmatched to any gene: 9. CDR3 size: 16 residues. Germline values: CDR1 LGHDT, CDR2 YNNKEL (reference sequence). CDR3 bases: TGTGCCAGCAGCCCTCGCCTCGGACAGGTTAATTCACCCCTCCACTTT. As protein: CASSPRLGQVNSPLHF.

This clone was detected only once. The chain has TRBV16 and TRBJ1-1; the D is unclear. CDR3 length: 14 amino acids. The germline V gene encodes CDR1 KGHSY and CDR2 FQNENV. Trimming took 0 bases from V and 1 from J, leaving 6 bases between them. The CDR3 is CASSQSTRNTEAFF. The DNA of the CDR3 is TGTGCCAGCAGCCAATCAACGAGGAACACTGAAGCTTTCTTT. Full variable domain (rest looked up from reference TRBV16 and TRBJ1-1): GEEVAQTPKHLVRGEGQKAKLYCAPIKGHSYVFWYQQVLKNEFKFLISFQNENVFDETGMPKERFSAKCLPNSPCSLEIQATKLEDSAVYFCASSQSTRNTEAFFGQGTRLTVV.

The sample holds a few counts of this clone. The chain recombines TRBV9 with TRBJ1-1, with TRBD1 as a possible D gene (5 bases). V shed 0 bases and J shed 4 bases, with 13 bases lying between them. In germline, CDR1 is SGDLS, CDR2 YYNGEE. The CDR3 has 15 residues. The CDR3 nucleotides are TGTGCCAGCAGCGTAGCTTCGGGGGGTGTCACTGAAGCTTTCTTT. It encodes CASSVASGGVTEAFF.